The 15 T cell receptor beta chains below were found in one sample sequenced in a study of shared clonotypes between healthy human individuals. The data were produced by immunoSEQ multiplex PCR, yet TCRdb's version contains in-frame clones alone and is incomplete. The data show roughly 650,000 clones, about 96% seen once. It was CD45RO-negative cells, positively selected for CCR7, that made up naive CD8 cells, with terminally differentiated effector memory CD45RA+ cells excluded. Sequenced material: naive CD8+ T cells sorted from blood. Receptors originate from a woman between 25 and 40 years old in good health.

The rearrangement links TRBV30 to TRBJ1-6; D perhaps matches TRBD1 (5 bases). Germline CDR1 reads GTSNPN; CDR2 reads SVGIG (reference sequence). CDR3 length: 15 amino acids. V lost 1 base, J lost 9 bases, and 16 bases lay in between. The CDR3 DNA follows: TGTGCCTGGAGTGACCCGGGACTCTGGGGTTCACCCCTCCACTTT. It is translated as CAWSDPGLWGSPLHF.

V and J are TRBV28 and TRBJ1-1, with D perhaps TRBD1 (6 bases). Germline V gives CDR1 MDHEN, CDR2 SYDVKM. Trimming removed 6 bases from V and 5 bases from J, with 13 bases in between. The CDR3 has 13 residues. Written as DNA, the CDR3 is TGTGCCAGCAGGAAGACAGGAGGAACTGAAGCTTTCTTT. The encoded protein is CASRKTGGTEAFF.

The chain is built from TRBV28 and TRBJ2-1, with no clear D. The CDR3 covers 13 residues. Trimming took 1 base from V and 5 from J, leaving 6 bases between them. Germline V gene lookup returns CDR1 MDHEN and CDR2 SYDVKM. This chain's CDR3 is CASSLSSNNEQFF. In DNA, the CDR3 is TGTGCCAGCAGTTTATCGTCTAACAATGAGCAGTTCTTC.

The chain joins TRBV11-2 to TRBJ2-5; either TRBD1 or TRBD2 may fit D (5 bases each). The CDR3 loop spans 15 amino acids. Germline V gene sequence: CDR1 SGHAT, CDR2 FQNNGV. The V end lost 3 bases, the J end lost 7 bases, and 18 bases lay between the germline ends. The CDR3 nucleotides read TGTGCCAGCAGCTTTGAGCTAGCAGGGCCCCCGACCCAGTACTTC. It encodes CASSFELAGPPTQYF. The whole variable domain, remainder taken from reference TRBV11-2 and TRBJ2-5, is EAGVAQSPRYKIIEKRQSVAFWCNPISGHATLYWYQQILGQGPKLLIQFQNNGVVDDSQLPKDRFSAERLKGVDSTLKIQPAKLEDSAVYLCASSFELAGPPTQYFGPGTRLLVL.

The chain carries TRBV9 and TRBJ2-5, with a tentative D call TRBD1 (5 bases). From germline, CDR1 is SGDLS and CDR2 YYNGEE. V was pared by 2 bases and J by 5 bases, with 16 bases between. The CDR3 length is 15 residues. The CDR3 loop is CASSVNGQPEETQYF. The CDR3 coding sequence is TGTGCCAGCAGCGTCAATGGACAACCAGAGGAGACCCAGTACTTC. Drawing the rest from reference TRBV9 and TRBJ2-5, the complete variable domain is DSGVTQTPKHLITATGQRVTLRCSPRSGDLSVYWYQQSLDQGLQFLIQYYNGEERAKGNILERFSAQQFPDLHSELNLSSLELGDSALYFCASSVNGQPEETQYFGPGTRLLVL.

The rearrangement uses TRBV7-6 and TRBJ2-7; tentatively, D is TRBD1 (6 bases). The ends were cut back, 5 bases at V and 4 bases at J, with 18 bases in the middle. Germline CDR1 reads SGHVS; CDR2 reads FNYEAQ. The CDR3 sequence is 15 residues long. The CDR3 sequence is CASSPMQGSDYEQYF. CDR3 nucleotides: TGTGCCAGCAGCCCGATGCAGGGGAGCGATTACGAGCAGTACTTC.

DNA of the CDR3: TGTGCCAGCAGCCACGTGGGGACAGGCTACGAGCAGTACTTC. Amino acid sequence: CASSHVGTGYEQYF. The V call is TRBV6-1, the J call TRBJ2-5; TRBD1 aligns across 8 bases. The J call is in doubt because the DNA end fits TRBJ2-7 better. CDR1 MNHNS and CDR2 SASEGT come from the germline V gene. This CDR3 spans 14 amino acids.

The chain has TRBV7-6 and TRBJ1-5; D gene unclear. Trimming left V 1 base short and J 6 bases short, with 10 bases between. Germline CDR1 reads SGHVS; CDR2 reads FNYEAQ. This CDR3 comprises 14 residues. DNA for the CDR3: TGTGCCAGCAGCTTAGGAGCGAGGACTCAGCCCCAGCATTTT. It translates to CASSLGARTQPQHF.

V gene TRBV6-1 combines with J gene TRBJ1-5, with TRBD1 as a possible D gene (5 bases). CDR1 and CDR2 from the germline V gene are MNHNS and SASEGT. The CDR3 is 14 amino acids. Trimming removed 1 base at V and 6 bases at J, with 10 bases between. DNA for the CDR3: TGTGCCAGCAGTGAAGGTCGGGGCCCTCAGCCCCAGCATTTT. Protein sequence: CASSEGRGPQPQHF.

The rearrangement links TRBV27 to TRBJ2-3, with TRBD2 matching 10 bases. CDR1 is MNHEY, CDR2 SMNVEV, per germline (reference sequence). The CDR3 sequence is 15 residues long. The V segment lost 8 bases and the J segment 1 base; nucleotides outside the gene matches: 6. CDR3 nucleotide sequence: TGTGCCAGCGGCCGAGGGACTAGCGGCACAGATACGCAGTATTTT. The encoded protein is CASGRGTSGTDTQYF.

The V gene is TRBV2, the J gene TRBJ2-7, with 9 positions matching TRBD1. V trimming: 6 bases; J trimming: 7 bases; junction bases outside the gene matches: 10. Germline values: CDR1 SNHLY, CDR2 FYNNEI. The CDR3 spans 14 residues. The CDR3 DNA is TGTGCCAGCAGGGGACAGGGAAATCTTCGGGAGCAGTACTTC. Its translation: CASRGQGNLREQYF. Using reference TRBV2 and TRBJ2-7 for the parts outside the CDR3, the full variable domain is EPEVTQTPSHQVTQMGQEVILRCVPISNHLYFYWYRQILGQKVEFLVSFYNNEISEKSEIFDDQFSVERPDGSNFTLKIRSTKLEDSAMYFCASRGQGNLREQYFGPGTRLTVT.

This clone occurred once. The chain combines TRBV5-8 with TRBJ2-2; 8 nucleotides align to TRBD2. Per the germline V gene, CDR1 is SGHTS and CDR2 is YDEGEE. This CDR3 region has 14 residues. Trimming at V came to 6 bases and at J to 5 bases, leaving 6 bases not matched to a gene. The CDR3 region is CASTNGLATGELFF. The CDR3 DNA sequence: TGTGCCAGCACCAACGGACTAGCTACCGGGGAGCTGTTTTTT.

The gene calls are TRBV7-9 and TRBJ1-3; 10 nucleotides align to TRBD1. The CDR3 contains 19 residues. The trim removed 6 bases at V and 0 bases at J, leaving 14 bases unmatched. Germline CDR1 SEHNR, CDR2 FQNEAQ (reference sequence). For the CDR3, the DNA is TGTGCCAGCAGACTCGACAGGGGGCATACTTTCACCTCTGGAAACACCATATATTTT. As protein: CASRLDRGHTFTSGNTIYF.

V gene TRBV28 combines with J gene TRBJ2-6; the match to TRBD1 covers 8 bases. This CDR3 has 16 amino acids. Per the germline V gene, CDR1 is MDHEN and CDR2 is SYDVKM. Trimming took 9 bases from V and 2 from J; bases not matched to a gene: 9. The CDR3 region is CASNQGAYTGANVLTF. DNA of the CDR3: TGTGCCAGTAACCAGGGGGCATATACTGGGGCCAACGTCCTGACTTTC.

The chain recombines TRBV5-6 with TRBJ2-1; 7 nucleotides match TRBD2. The length of the CDR3 is 16 residues. V gave up 0 bases and J gave up 7 bases; unmatched junction bases: 10. Germline CDR1 and CDR2: SGHDT and YYEEEE. CDR3 in DNA: TGTGCCAGCAGCTTGGTCGGGGGGACCCACGAAAATGAGCAGTTCTTC. It yields the protein CASSLVGGTHENEQFF. The whole variable domain, remainder taken from reference TRBV5-6 and TRBJ2-1, is DAGVTQSPTHLIKTRGQQVTLRCSPKSGHDTVSWYQQALGQGPQFIFQYYEEEERQRGNFPDRFSGHQFPNYSSELNVNALLLGDSALYLCASSLVGGTHENEQFFGPGTRLTVL.